The entry that follows covers one TCR beta chain sequence. The data derive from a study of T cell changes during pregnancy in multiple sclerosis. Clones were sequenced by immunoSEQ multiplex PCR, and TCRdb holds only the in-frame ones, with some missing. The sample carries about 60,000 clones, about 90% recorded once. The CDR3 runs 15 residues. V lost 10 bases to trimming and J lost 5 bases; unmatched junction nucleotides: 14. Germline CDR1 SGDLS, CDR2 YYNGEE. This sample comprised CD4+ T cells from peripheral blood mononuclear cells, obtained in the first trimester of pregnancy. This TCR was recovered from a female donor with multiple sclerosis, enrolled in a pregnancy study. The chain employs TRBV9 and TRBJ2-5, with 10 bases matching TRBD2. This chain's CDR3 is CASSGSSGGAETQYF. The DNA of the CDR3 is TGTGCCTCCTCAGGATCCAGCGGGGGGGCGGAGACCCAGTACTTC. Together with reference TRBV9 and TRBJ2-5, the CDR3 gives the full variable domain: DSGVTQTPKHLITATGQRVTLRCSPRSGDLSVYWYQQSLDQGLQFLIQYYNGEERAKGNILERFSAQQFPDLHSELNLSSLELGDSALYFCASSGSSGGAETQYFGPGTRLLVL.